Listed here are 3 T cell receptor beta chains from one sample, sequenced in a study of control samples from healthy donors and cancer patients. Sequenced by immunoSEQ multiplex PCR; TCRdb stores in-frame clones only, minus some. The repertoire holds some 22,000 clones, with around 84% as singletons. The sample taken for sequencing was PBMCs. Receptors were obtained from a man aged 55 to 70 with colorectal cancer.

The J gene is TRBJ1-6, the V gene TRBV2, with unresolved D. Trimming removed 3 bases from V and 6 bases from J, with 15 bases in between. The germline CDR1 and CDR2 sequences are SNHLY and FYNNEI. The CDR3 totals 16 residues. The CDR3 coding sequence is TGTGCCAGCAGTGAGGCTAGTGGGGTGTCTAATTCACCCCTCCACTTT. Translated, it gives CASSEASGVSNSPLHF.

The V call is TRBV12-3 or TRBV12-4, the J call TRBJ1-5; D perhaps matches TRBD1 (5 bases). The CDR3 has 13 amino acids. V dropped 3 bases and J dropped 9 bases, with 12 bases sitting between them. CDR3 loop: CASSLGTGAPQHF. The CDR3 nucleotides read TGTGCCAGCAGTTTGGGGACTGGGGCGCCCCAGCATTTT.

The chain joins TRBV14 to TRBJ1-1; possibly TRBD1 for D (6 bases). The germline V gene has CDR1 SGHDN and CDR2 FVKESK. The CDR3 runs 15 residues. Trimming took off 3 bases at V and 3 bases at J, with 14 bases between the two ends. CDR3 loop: CASSQTTGWDTEAFF. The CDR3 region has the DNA TGTGCCAGCAGCCAGACAACAGGGTGGGACACTGAAGCTTTCTTT. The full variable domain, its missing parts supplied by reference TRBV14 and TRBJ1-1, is EAGVTQFPSHSVIEKGQTVTLRCDPISGHDNLYWYRRVMGKEIKFLLHFVKESKQDESGMPNNRFLAERTGGTYSTLKVQPAELEDSGVYFCASSQTTGWDTEAFFGQGTRLTVV.